The TCR beta chain under discussion was sequenced for a study of T-cell reconstitution after alpha-beta-depleted transplantation in children. TCRbeta library preparation incorporated unique molecular identifiers. TCRdb passed the PCR reads through MiXCR, listing each CDR3 protein once. The table includes more than 250,000 distinct CDR3 sequences, more than 9% detected once. A remark on this clonotype: One base away lies a much larger clone, so this may be a sequencing read error.

Here the sequenced sample was PBMCs from the stem cell graft donor, taken from the stem cell graft. The source of this sequence is a human donor who donated a stem cell graft to a child with SCID.

DNA of the CDR3: TGTGCCAGCAGAAGAGGGATCGGGACAGGGGGATTGGATGAGCAGTTCTTC. The encoded protein is CASRRGIGTGGLDEQFF. The chain is built from TRBV25-1 and TRBJ2-1; 11 bases align to TRBD1. Germline V gene data show CDR1 as MGHDK and CDR2 as SYGVNS. After removal of 6 bases from V and 8 bases from J, the junction contained 15 bases not matched to a gene. This CDR3 has 17 residues.